This T cell receptor (beta chain) is drawn from a study of T cell responses to AZD1222 COVID-19 vaccine. Study-level findings and limits: Nearly half of spike-specific TCRs reportedly go after variant regions that carry no mutations. The CD4 TCRs associated with vaccination extended across spike and predominated at 160-218 and 743-854.

The assay was immunoSEQ multiplex PCR, and TCRdb's table has in-frame clones only and misses some. Here the sample spans 75,000 to 85,000 clones, about 90% being singletons. Turning to this clone: What it binds is unknown.

Germline V gene sequence: CDR1 MDHEN, CDR2 SYDVKM. Trimming took 8 bases from V and 4 from J, leaving 14 bases between them. This CDR3 comprises 13 residues. This TCR derives from an adult in good health. The V gene is TRBV28, the J gene TRBJ1-2, with a possible D match to TRBD1 (6 bases). This specimen was peripheral blood, taken on day 0 of AZD1222 vaccination. The CDR3 region is CASGQGYPYGYTF. DNA of the CDR3: TGTGCCAGCGGGCAGGGGTACCCCTATGGCTACACCTTC.